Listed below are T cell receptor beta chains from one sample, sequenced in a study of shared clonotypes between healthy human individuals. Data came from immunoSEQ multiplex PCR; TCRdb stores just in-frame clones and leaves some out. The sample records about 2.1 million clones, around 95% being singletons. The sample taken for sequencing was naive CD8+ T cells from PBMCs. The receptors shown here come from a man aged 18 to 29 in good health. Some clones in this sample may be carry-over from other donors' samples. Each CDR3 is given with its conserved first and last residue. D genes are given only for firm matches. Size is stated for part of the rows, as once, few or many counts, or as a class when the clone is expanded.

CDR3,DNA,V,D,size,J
CASSPGKREQYF,TGCGCCAGCAGCCCGGGGAAGAGGGAGCAGTACTTC,TRBV5-1,NA,NA,TRBJ2-7
CASSFSTGFTGELFF,TGTGCCAGCAGCTTCTCCACAGGGTTCACCGGGGAGCTGTTTTTT,TRBV5-8,NA,NA,TRBJ2-2
CASSIWGGNTGELFF,TGTGCCAGTAGTATATGGGGAGGGAACACCGGGGAGCTGTTTTTT,TRBV19,NA,few,TRBJ2-2
CASSPGQTEKLFF,TGCGCCAGCAGCCCCGGGCAAACCGAAAAACTGTTTTTT,TRBV5-1,NA,NA,TRBJ1-4
CASSSQGMVYF,TGTGCCAGCTCATCCCAGGGGATGGTGTACTTC,TRBV18,NA,NA,TRBJ2-7
CASSQFGPGGSNQPQHF,TGCGCCAGCAGCCAATTTGGCCCGGGTGGTAGCAATCAGCCCCAGCATTTT,TRBV4-1,NA,NA,TRBJ1-5
CASTLYTGELFF,TGTGCCAGTACCTTATATACCGGGGAGCTGTTTTTT,TRBV19,NA,once,TRBJ2-2
CASSGQGYNEQFF,TGTGCCAGCAGTGGACAGGGCTACAATGAGCAGTTCTTC,TRBV25-1,TRBD1,NA,TRBJ2-1
CASSLSNRGRETQYF,TGTGCCAGCAGCTTATCAAACAGGGGGAGAGAGACCCAGTACTTC,TRBV7-8,TRBD1,NA,TRBJ2-5
CASSGLVGDNEQFF,TGTGCCAGCAGCGGACTAGTTGGTGACAATGAGCAGTTCTTC,TRBV7-9,TRBD2,NA,TRBJ2-1
CASSFSDRTDTQYF,TGCGCCAGCAGCTTCTCCGACAGAACAGATACGCAGTATTTT,TRBV5-1,NA,NA,TRBJ2-3
CASSPKGGLAGAEQFF,TGTGCCAGCAGCCCAAAGGGGGGACTAGCGGGAGCGGAGCAGTTCTTC,TRBV9,TRBD2,NA,TRBJ2-1
CSYKGLWDEQFF,TGCAGCTATAAGGGGTTGTGGGATGAGCAGTTCTTC,TRBV29-1,NA,NA,TRBJ2-1
CASIPTVYSGNTIYF,TGTGCCAGCATTCCGACGGTGTACTCTGGAAACACCATATATTTT,TRBV6-4,NA,NA,TRBJ1-3
CASSLEPGQGSMNTEAFF,TGCGCCAGCAGCCTAGAACCGGGACAGGGTTCTATGAACACTGAAGCTTTCTTT,TRBV4-1,TRBD1,NA,TRBJ1-1
CASSLTGGENTIYF,TGTGCCAGCAGTTTGACAGGGGGCGAAAACACCATATATTTT,TRBV28,TRBD1,NA,TRBJ1-3
CASSPTAGRVNTEAFF,TGTGCCAGCAGTCCGACCGCAGGACGGGTGAACACTGAAGCTTTCTTT,TRBV28,NA,NA,TRBJ1-1
CASSVGGTDTDTQYF,TGTGCCAGCAGCGTAGGGGGGACGGATACAGATACGCAGTATTTT,TRBV9,NA,NA,TRBJ2-3